This T cell receptor beta chain was found in a study of blood T cell repertoires in COVID-19. Across the whole study: Samples came from the United States, Italy and Spain, spanning acute and convalescent COVID-19.

In Seattle, patients joined the study during active infection and were tracked longitudinally. Original data processing: Reference gene primer amplification in the assay estimated nucleated cell counts. Measured with immunoSEQ multiplex PCR; TCRdb has only the in-frame clones, and not every one. V and J calls and clone size are given by that table; D and trimming were obtained from the DNA. The data hold hundreds of thousands of clones, with 80% to 90% observed a single time. The V and J ends lost 5 bases and 3 bases, in that order; junction bases with no gene match: 8. CDR1 and CDR2 from the germline V gene are GTSNPN and SVGIG (reference sequence). The CDR3 length is 15 residues.

The chain links TRBV30 to TRBJ2-1, with TRBD2 matching 9 bases. This receptor was taken from a woman in her fifties or sixties with COVID-19, enrolled during active disease. Sequencing input: peripheral blood. The CDR3 sequence: CAWDPIAGVYNEQFF. Here the CDR3 DNA reads TGTGCCTGGGACCCAATAGCGGGAGTCTACAATGAGCAGTTCTTC.